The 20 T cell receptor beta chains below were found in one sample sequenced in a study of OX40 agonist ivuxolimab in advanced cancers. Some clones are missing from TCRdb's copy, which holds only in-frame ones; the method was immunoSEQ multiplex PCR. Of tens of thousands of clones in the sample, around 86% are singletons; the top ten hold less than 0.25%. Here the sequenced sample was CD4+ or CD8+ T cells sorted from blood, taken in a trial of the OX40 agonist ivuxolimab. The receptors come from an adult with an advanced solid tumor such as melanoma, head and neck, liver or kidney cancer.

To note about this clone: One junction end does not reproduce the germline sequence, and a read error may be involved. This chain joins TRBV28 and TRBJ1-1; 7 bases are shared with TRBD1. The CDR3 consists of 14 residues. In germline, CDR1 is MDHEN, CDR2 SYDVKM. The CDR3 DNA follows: TGTGCCAGCAGTTGGGACAGCACGTTGACTGGAGCTTTCTTT. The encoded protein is CASSWDSTLTGAFF.

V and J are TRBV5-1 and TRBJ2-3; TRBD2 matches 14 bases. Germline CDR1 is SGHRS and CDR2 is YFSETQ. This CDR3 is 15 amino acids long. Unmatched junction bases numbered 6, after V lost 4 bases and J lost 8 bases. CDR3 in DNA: TGCGCCAGCAGCCCGGGACTAGCGGGAGCGGGTACGCAGTATTTT. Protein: CASSPGLAGAGTQYF.

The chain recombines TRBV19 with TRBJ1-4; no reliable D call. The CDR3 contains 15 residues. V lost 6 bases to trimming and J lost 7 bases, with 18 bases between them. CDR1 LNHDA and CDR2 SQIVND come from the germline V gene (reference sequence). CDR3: CASRTSGLLGEKLFF. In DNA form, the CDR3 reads TGTGCCAGTAGAACCTCCGGACTTTTGGGTGAAAAACTGTTTTTT.

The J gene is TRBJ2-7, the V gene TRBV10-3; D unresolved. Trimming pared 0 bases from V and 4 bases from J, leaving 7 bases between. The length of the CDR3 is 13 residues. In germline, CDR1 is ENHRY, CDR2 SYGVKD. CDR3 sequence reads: CAISESGSYEQYF. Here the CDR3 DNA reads TGTGCCATCAGTGAGTCGGGAAGTTACGAGCAGTACTTC.

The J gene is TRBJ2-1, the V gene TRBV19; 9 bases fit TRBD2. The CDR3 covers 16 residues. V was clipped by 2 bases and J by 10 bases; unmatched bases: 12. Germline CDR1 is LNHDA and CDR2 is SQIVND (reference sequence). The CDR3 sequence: CASSIRTSALGGEQFF. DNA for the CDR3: TGTGCCAGTAGTATACGGACTAGCGCATTAGGAGGGGAGCAGTTCTTC.

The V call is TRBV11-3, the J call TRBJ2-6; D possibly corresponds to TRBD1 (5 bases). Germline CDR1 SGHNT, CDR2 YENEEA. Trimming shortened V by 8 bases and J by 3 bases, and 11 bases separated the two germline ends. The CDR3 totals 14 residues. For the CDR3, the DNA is TGTGCCAGCGGGGCAGGCTTTGGGGCCAACGTCCTGACTTTC. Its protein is CASGAGFGANVLTF. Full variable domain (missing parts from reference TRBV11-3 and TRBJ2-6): EAGVVQSPRYKIIEKKQPVAFWCNPISGHNTLYWYLQNLGQGPELLIRYENEEAVDDSQLPKDRFSAERLKGVDSTLKIQPAELGDSAVYLCASGAGFGANVLTFGAGSRLTVL.

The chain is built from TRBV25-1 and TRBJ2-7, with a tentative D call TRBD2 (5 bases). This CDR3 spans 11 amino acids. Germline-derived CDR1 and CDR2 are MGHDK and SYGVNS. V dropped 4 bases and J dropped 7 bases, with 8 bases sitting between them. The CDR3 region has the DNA TGTGCCAGCAGTGCGTGGGAGGAGCAGTACTTC. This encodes CASSAWEEQYF.

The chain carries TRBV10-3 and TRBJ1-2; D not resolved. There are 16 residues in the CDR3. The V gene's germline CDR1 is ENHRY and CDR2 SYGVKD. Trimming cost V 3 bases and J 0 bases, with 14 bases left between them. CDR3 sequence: CAISELGSGANYGYTF. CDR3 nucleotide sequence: TGTGCCATCAGTGAATTGGGGTCAGGCGCTAACTATGGCTACACCTTC.

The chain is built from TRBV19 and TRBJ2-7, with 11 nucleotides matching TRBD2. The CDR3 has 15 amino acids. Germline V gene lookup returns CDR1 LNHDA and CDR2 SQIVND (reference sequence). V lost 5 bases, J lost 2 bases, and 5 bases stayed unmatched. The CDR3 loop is CASSSQLAGAYEQYF. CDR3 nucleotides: TGTGCCAGTAGTTCCCAACTAGCGGGAGCCTACGAGCAGTACTTC.

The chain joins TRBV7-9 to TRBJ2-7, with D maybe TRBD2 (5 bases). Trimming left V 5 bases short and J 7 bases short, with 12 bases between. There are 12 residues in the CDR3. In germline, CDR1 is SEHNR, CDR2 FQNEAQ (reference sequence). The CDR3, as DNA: TGTGCCAGCAGCAAAGCGGTGGAGGAGCAGTACTTC. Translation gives CASSKAVEEQYF.

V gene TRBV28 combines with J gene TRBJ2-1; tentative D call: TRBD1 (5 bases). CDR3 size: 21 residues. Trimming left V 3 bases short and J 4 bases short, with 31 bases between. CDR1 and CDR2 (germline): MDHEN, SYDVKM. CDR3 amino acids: CASSFGRQFFPQNRGYNEQFF. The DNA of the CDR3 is TGTGCCAGCAGTTTTGGAAGACAGTTCTTCCCCCAAAACCGTGGATACAATGAGCAGTTCTTC.

The CDR3 here is CASSLDHAGEQYF. The CDR3 nucleotides read TGTGCCAGCAGCTTAGATCATGCTGGCGAGCAGTACTTC. This chain connects TRBV11-2 to TRBJ2-7; D is unresolved. Germline V CDR1 and CDR2: SGHAT, FQNNGV. The CDR3 is made up of 13 amino acids. Trimming pared 0 bases from V and 6 bases from J, leaving 9 bases between.

The CDR3 DNA follows: TGTGCCAGCAGTTTAGCGCACAGCGGGAGGTCCCTATCGGAGCAGTACTTC. As protein: CASSLAHSGRSLSEQYF. The genes are TRBV28 and TRBJ2-7; TRBD2 agrees at 9 bases. Germline V gene lookup returns CDR1 MDHEN and CDR2 SYDVKM. Trimming cost V 2 bases and J 7 bases; bases outside gene matches: 15. This CDR3 has 17 residues.

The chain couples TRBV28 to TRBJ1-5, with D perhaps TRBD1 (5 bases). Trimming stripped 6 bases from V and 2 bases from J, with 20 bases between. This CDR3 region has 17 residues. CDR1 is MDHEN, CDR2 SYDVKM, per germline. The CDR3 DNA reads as TGTGCCAGCAGCCATTCGGGGGGTTGGGCGGGCAATCAGCCCCAGCATTTT. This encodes CASSHSGGWAGNQPQHF.

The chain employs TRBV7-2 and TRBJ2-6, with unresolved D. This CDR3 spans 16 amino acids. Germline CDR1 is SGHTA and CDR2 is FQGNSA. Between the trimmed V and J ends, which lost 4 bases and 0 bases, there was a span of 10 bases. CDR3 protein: CASSSTSVSGANVLTF. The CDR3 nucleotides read TGTGCCAGCAGCTCCACTTCGGTCTCTGGGGCCAACGTCCTGACTTTC.

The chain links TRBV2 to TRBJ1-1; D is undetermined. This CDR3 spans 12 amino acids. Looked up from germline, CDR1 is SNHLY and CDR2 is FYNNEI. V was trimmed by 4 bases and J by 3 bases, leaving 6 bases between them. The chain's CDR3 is CASSVGDTEAFF. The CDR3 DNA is TGTGCCAGCAGTGTAGGAGACACTGAAGCTTTCTTT.

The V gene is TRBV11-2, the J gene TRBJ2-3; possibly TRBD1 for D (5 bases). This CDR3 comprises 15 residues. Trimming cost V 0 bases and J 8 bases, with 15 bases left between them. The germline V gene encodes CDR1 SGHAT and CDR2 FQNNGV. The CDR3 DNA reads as TGTGCCAGCAGCTTAGATTCTCCAGGGCTTGGTACGCAGTATTTT. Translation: CASSLDSPGLGTQYF.

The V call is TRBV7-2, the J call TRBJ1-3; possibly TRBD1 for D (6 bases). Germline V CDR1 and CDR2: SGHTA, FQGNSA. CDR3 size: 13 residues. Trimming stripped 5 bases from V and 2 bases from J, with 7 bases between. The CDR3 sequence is CASSRDTGNTIYF. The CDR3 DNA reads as TGTGCCAGCAGCCGGGACACTGGAAACACCATATATTTT.

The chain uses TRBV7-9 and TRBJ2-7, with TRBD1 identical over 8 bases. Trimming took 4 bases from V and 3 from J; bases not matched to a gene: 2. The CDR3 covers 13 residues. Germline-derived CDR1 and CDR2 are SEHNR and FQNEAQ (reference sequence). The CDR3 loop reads CASSSTGDYEQYF. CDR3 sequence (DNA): TGTGCCAGCAGCTCGACAGGGGACTACGAGCAGTACTTC.

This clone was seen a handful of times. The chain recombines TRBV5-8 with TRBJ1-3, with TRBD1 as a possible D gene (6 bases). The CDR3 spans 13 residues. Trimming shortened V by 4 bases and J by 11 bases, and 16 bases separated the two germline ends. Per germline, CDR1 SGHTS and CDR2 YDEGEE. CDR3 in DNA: TGTGCCAGCAGCGGACAGAACTCTTTGCCCATATATTTT. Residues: CASSGQNSLPIYF.